This T cell receptor (beta chain) was captured in a study of Graves' ophthalmopathy and Graves' hyperthyroidism. Study as a whole: Blood was drawn at initial diagnosis, before any treatment.

This clonotype was found many times. Its antigen is still unknown. CDR1 SGHTA and CDR2 FQGNSA come from the germline V gene. The CDR3 covers 15 residues. With V trimmed by 5 bases and J by 2 bases, 6 bases remained unmatched. The starting material, about 9.9 ml of fresh peripheral blood, provided the PBMCs. Study-wide points: A classifier, a 13-signature model, separated ophthalmopathy from stable hyperthyroidism with approximately 87% sensitivity and over 70% specificity. Most expanded clonotypes from thyroid (those above 0.001 frequency) were also found in blood.

From RNA, the CDR3 regions of TCR beta chains were amplified and sequenced. The library came from an HTBI-primed first-round RT-PCR and a second-round multiplex PCR. Using its own MiXCR run on the multiplex PCR reads, TCRdb lists one record per CDR3 protein. The sample yields 300,000 to 350,000 distinct CDR3 sequences, 15% to 20% seen once. The material sequenced was peripheral blood. The clonotype was recovered from an adult man with Graves' ophthalmopathy. The gene calls are TRBV7-2 and TRBJ1-5, with 7 positions matching TRBD1. The CDR3 reads CASSAPGGGNQPQHF. CDR3 DNA: TGTGCCAGCAGCGCTCCAGGGGGTGGCAATCAGCCCCAGCATTTT. Supplemented by reference TRBV7-2 and TRBJ1-5, the full variable domain reads GAGVSQSPSNKVTEKGKDVELRCDPISGHTALYWYRQSLGQGLEFLIYFQGNSAPDKSGLPSDRFSAERTGGSVSTLTIQRTQQEDSAVYLCASSAPGGGNQPQHFGDGTRLSIL.